The sample holds a few counts of the clone carrying this T cell receptor beta chain. Its antigen is unidentified. The data originate from a study of metastatic and nonmetastatic thyroid tumors. Study-level information: A comparison of repertoires was made across blood and tumor or nodule tissue from malignant and benign thyroid patients. The study, taken as a whole, reports: Within blood and tumor, benign nodules reportedly had significantly lower TCR beta diversity than malignant thyroid tumors did.

No patient received treatment before thyroid surgery. With 3 bases removed from V and 7 bases from J, the gap between germline ends came to 13 bases. CDR3 length: 13 residues. Original handling: For papillary thyroid cancer, a distant-metastasis classifier was constructed from CDR3 differences observed across clinicopathological groups. TCRdb re-analyzed the PCR reads through MiXCR. None of the V and J calls come from the authors' own analysis; TCRdb made them. The top ten clones hold roughly 5.3% of a sample with roughly 27,000 clones, under 15% of them seen once. The V call is TRBV12-3 or TRBV12-4, the J call TRBJ2-7; D is unresolved. The sample comprised blood. This receptor was identified in a female donor with papillary thyroid cancer or a benign thyroid nodule (not recorded which). Some clones in this sample may be carry-over from other donors' samples. CDR3 bases: TGTGCCAGCAGTTTGGGTGCAGGCCATGAGCAGTACTTC. Protein: CASSLGAGHEQYF.